This section outlines one TCR beta chain sequence together with its context. Its specificity is not known. This sample is drawn from a study of long-term antiretroviral therapy in people with HIV. Overall study: The study's earliest collections predate the 2015 immediate-ART recommendation by about a decade. Notes on the study in general: Diversity rose after ART but stayed below transplant donor controls.

The CDR3 runs to 18 residues. Germline CDR1 SGHTS, CDR2 YDEGEE. V trimming: 4 bases; J trimming: 1 base; junction bases outside the gene matches: 13. Runs used v3.0 of the immunoSEQ assay and were done at survey level. Profiling relied on immunoSEQ multiplex PCR, and the TCRdb table lists in-frame clones only, not all of them. There are fewer than 45,000 clones in the sample; approximately 94% occur only once, and about 3.6% lies in the top ten. The sequence derives from a woman between 50 and 59 years old with HIV. Here the sequenced sample was unsorted PBMCs, taken 4.1 years after starting antiretroviral therapy. The V call is TRBV5-8, the J call TRBJ1-5, with 8 positions matching TRBD1. The CDR3 sequence is CASSTEGDRQRSNQPQHF. CDR3 in DNA: TGTGCCAGCAGCACGGAGGGGGACAGGCAGAGGAGCAATCAGCCCCAGCATTTT.